Each of the 23 T cell receptor beta chains below was sequenced from the same sample in a study of T cell responses to AZD1222 COVID-19 vaccine. Data came from immunoSEQ multiplex PCR; TCRdb stores just in-frame clones and leaves some out. Of under 150,000 clones in the sample, roughly 90% were seen once. The sample in question was peripheral blood, obtained 28 days after the second AZD1222 dose. The source of these receptors is an adult who received the AZD1222 COVID-19 vaccine.

J is TRBJ1-2 and V is TRBV7-2, with D maybe TRBD1 (5 bases). There are 15 residues in the CDR3. The germline gives CDR1 SGHTA, CDR2 FQGNSA. V was pared by 4 bases and J by 2 bases, with 14 bases between. CDR3 in DNA: TGTGCCAGCAGCTCCTTTGTCGGGGCCAACTATGGCTACACCTTC. It yields the protein CASSSFVGANYGYTF.

This rearrangement joins TRBV28 to TRBJ1-2; D possibly corresponds to TRBD1 (5 bases). Trimming removed 6 bases from V and 2 bases from J, with 16 bases in between. Germline assignment: CDR1 MDHEN and CDR2 SYDVKM. The length of the CDR3 is 15 residues. The CDR3 region is CASRTDTLRNYGYTF. The CDR3 nucleotides read TGTGCCAGCAGAACGGACACTTTAAGAAACTATGGCTACACCTTC.

This chain links TRBV7-9 with TRBJ2-2, with unresolved D. CDR3 length equals 13 residues. CDR1 and CDR2 (germline): SEHNR, FQNEAQ (reference sequence). Trimming took off 2 bases at V and 6 bases at J, with 7 bases between the two ends. The CDR3 loop is CASSLLLAGELFF. The DNA of the CDR3 is TGTGCCAGCAGCTTACTTCTGGCCGGGGAGCTGTTTTTT.

The chain joins TRBV28 to TRBJ1-2, with TRBD1 as a possible D gene (5 bases). CDR1 is MDHEN, CDR2 SYDVKM, per germline. The V and J ends lost 10 bases and 0 bases respectively, with 18 bases between them. CDR3 size: 15 residues. The CDR3 loop is CATVGAGTSNYGYTF. CDR3 sequence (DNA): TGTGCCACCGTAGGTGCGGGGACTTCTAACTATGGCTACACCTTC.

This sequence joins TRBV10-3 and TRBJ1-6; no reliable D call. Germline V CDR1 and CDR2: ENHRY, SYGVKD. This CDR3 is 13 amino acids long. V gave up 4 bases and J gave up 7 bases, with 8 bases separating them. The CDR3 reads CAISAGRNSPLHF. CDR3 sequence (DNA): TGTGCCATCAGTGCCGGGCGGAATTCACCCCTCCACTTT.

V and J are TRBV30 and TRBJ1-6; D is unclear. CDR1 and CDR2 from the germline V gene are GTSNPN and SVGIG (reference sequence). The CDR3 covers 14 residues. Trimming removed 4 bases at V and 5 bases at J, with 12 bases between. In DNA form, the CDR3 reads TGTGCCTGGAAATCGGGCCAGCATAATTCACCCCTCCACTTT. Its protein product is CAWKSGQHNSPLHF.

The CDR3 is CASSPLDGGEKLFF. The CDR3 DNA reads TGTGCCAGCAGCCCCCTCGACGGGGGGGAAAAACTGTTTTTT. The chain recombines TRBV7-9 with TRBJ1-4; possible D gene TRBD1, 5 bases. CDR3 length: 14 residues. Trimming pared 5 bases from V and 8 bases from J, leaving 15 bases between. Germline V gene lookup returns CDR1 SEHNR and CDR2 FQNEAQ (reference sequence). Full variable domain (missing parts from reference TRBV7-9 and TRBJ1-4): DTGVSQNPRHKITKRGQNVTFRCDPISEHNRLYWYRQTLGQGPEFLTYFQNEAQLEKSRLLSDRFSAERPKGSFSTLEIQRTEQGDSAMYLCASSPLDGGEKLFFGSGTQLSVL.

The V gene is TRBV6-2 or TRBV6-3, the J gene TRBJ1-1, with D possibly being TRBD1 (6 bases). Germline V gives CDR1 MNHEY, CDR2 SVGEGT. The CDR3 sequence is 13 residues long. V lost 0 bases and J lost 8, with 10 bases in between. The CDR3 reads CASSYSDRYEAFF. DNA for the CDR3: TGTGCCAGCAGTTACTCTGACAGGTACGAAGCTTTCTTT.

This sequence joins TRBV27 and TRBJ2-7, with D possibly matching TRBD2 (5 bases). The germline V and J ends were trimmed by 10 bases and 3 bases, with 10 bases remaining between them. Germline values: CDR1 MNHEY, CDR2 SMNVEV (reference sequence). The CDR3 contains 11 residues. The CDR3 loop is CATRRIYEQYV. The CDR3, as DNA: TGTGCCACGAGGAGGATCTACGAGCAGTACGTC.

This clone came up once. The chain has TRBV5-5 and TRBJ1-3; D is ambiguous. The CDR3 is made up of 15 amino acids. Per germline, CDR1 SGHKS and CDR2 YYEKEE (reference sequence). V gave up 2 bases and J gave up 3 bases, with 12 bases separating them. The CDR3 region has the DNA TGTGCCAGCAGCTTCGCCAACCGAGGTGGAAACACCATATATTTT. Translated: CASSFANRGGNTIYF. Using reference TRBV5-5 and TRBJ1-3 for the parts outside the CDR3, the full variable domain is DAGVTQSPTHLIKTRGQQVTLRCSPISGHKSVSWYQQVLGQGPQFIFQYYEKEERGRGNFPDRFSARQFPNYSSELNVNALLLGDSALYLCASSFANRGGNTIYFGEGSWLTVV.

This clone was detected many times. The chain uses TRBV10-3 and TRBJ2-7; 9 nucleotides align to TRBD2. The CDR3 loop spans 15 amino acids. Germline lookup yields CDR1 ENHRY and CDR2 SYGVKD. Trimming at V came to 6 bases and at J to 6 bases, leaving 12 bases not matched to a gene. The CDR3 DNA sequence: TGTGCCATCAGCGACCTTAGCGGGAGATCCGGCGAGCAGTACTTC. Its translation is CAISDLSGRSGEQYF.

This clone appeared a single time. V usage is TRBV12-3 or TRBV12-4 and J usage is TRBJ1-1; no definite D call. There are 13 residues in the CDR3. V lost 4 bases and J lost 0, with 6 bases in between. The CDR3 protein is CASSYPMNTEAFF. The CDR3 bases are TGTGCCAGCAGTTATCCTATGAACACTGAAGCTTTCTTT.

The rearrangement joins TRBV5-6 to TRBJ1-1, with D perhaps TRBD1 (6 bases). The CDR3 covers 13 residues. The V gene's germline CDR1 is SGHDT and CDR2 YYEEEE. V shed 10 bases and J shed 5 bases, with 18 bases lying between them. CDR3: CASGFGGGTEAFF. Written as DNA, the CDR3 is TGTGCCTCTGGCTTTGGGGGCGGGACTGAAGCTTTCTTT.

The chain combines TRBV11-3 with TRBJ1-6; D is undetermined. CDR1 and CDR2 from the germline V gene are SGHNT and YENEEA. The CDR3 covers 19 residues. Trimming removed 1 base from V and 1 base from J, with 17 bases in between. The CDR3 DNA reads as TGTGCCAGCAGCTTAGCGGACCTGAATGGGAGGTCCTATAATTCACCCCTCCACTTT. This translates into CASSLADLNGRSYNSPLHF.

V and J are TRBV11-2 and TRBJ2-1; 9 bases map to TRBD1. CDR3 length: 15 amino acids. The germline gives CDR1 SGHAT, CDR2 FQNNGV. V lost 5 bases to trimming and J lost 6 bases; unmatched junction nucleotides: 8. The DNA of the CDR3 is TGTGCCAGCAGCCCCGGGACAGGGCTTTTCAATGAGCAGTTCTTC. It encodes CASSPGTGLFNEQFF.

The sample holds one count of this clone. The chain couples TRBV2 to TRBJ2-5, with 11 bases identical to TRBD1. Trimming took 5 bases from V and 2 from J; bases not matched to a gene: 10. The germline V gene encodes CDR1 SNHLY and CDR2 FYNNEI. The length of the CDR3 is 17 residues. This CDR3 is CASSPDGQGALQETQYF. The DNA of the CDR3 is TGTGCCAGCAGTCCGGATGGACAGGGGGCCTTGCAAGAGACCCAGTACTTC.

The V gene is TRBV19, the J gene TRBJ1-1; a possible D gene is TRBD1 (6 bases). This CDR3 contains 15 residues. Germline V gives CDR1 LNHDA, CDR2 SQIVND (reference sequence). V was pared by 2 bases and J by 3 bases, with 13 bases between. The CDR3 loop is CASSITGTLDTEAFF. In nucleotides, the CDR3 is TGTGCCAGTAGTATAACCGGGACACTCGACACTGAAGCTTTCTTT.

This clone appeared a few times. V and J are TRBV19 and TRBJ1-2; D is unclear. V was clipped by 7 bases and J by 4 bases, with 16 bases between them. The germline CDR1 and CDR2 sequences are LNHDA and SQIVND (reference sequence). This CDR3 has 14 amino acids. DNA for the CDR3: TGTGCCAGTACCGAGACTTTATCGGGCTATGGCTACACCTTC. Encoded protein: CASTETLSGYGYTF.

The chain is built from TRBV6-1 and TRBJ2-7; the match to TRBD2 covers 7 bases. V lost 2 bases and J lost 5; bases outside the gene matches: 9. Germline V lookup: CDR1 MNHNS, CDR2 SASEGT. The length of the CDR3 is 15 residues. This CDR3 reads CASSESGLEGDEQYF. CDR3 DNA sequence: TGTGCCAGCAGTGAATCTGGACTAGAAGGCGACGAGCAGTACTTC.

J is TRBJ1-1 and V is TRBV12-3 or TRBV12-4, with D unclear. V lost 7 bases to trimming and J lost 4 bases, with 10 bases between them. There are 12 residues in the CDR3. The CDR3: CASTVARTEAFF. CDR3 sequence (DNA): TGTGCCAGCACCGTCGCCCGCACTGAAGCTTTCTTT.

This clone was picked up one time. The CDR3 reads CASSYSSVEGFFSYTF. In DNA form, the CDR3 reads TGTGCCAGCAGTTACTCCTCAGTGGAGGGGTTCTTTAGCTACACCTTC. The chain joins TRBV6-6 to TRBJ1-2, with a possible D match to TRBD1 (5 bases). V gave up 0 bases and J gave up 9 bases, with 20 bases separating them. The CDR3 runs to 16 residues. Germline V gives CDR1 MNHNY, CDR2 SVGAGI (reference sequence).

This clone was detected only once. J is TRBJ1-5 and V is TRBV3-1 (or the pseudogene TRBV3-2), with D hard to call. V dropped 1 base and J dropped 3 bases, with 7 bases sitting between them. The V gene's germline CDR1 is LGHDT and CDR2 YNNKEL (reference sequence). The CDR3 is 14 residues long. The CDR3 region has the DNA TGTGCCAGCAGCCAAGTAGCGCTCAATCAGCCCCAGCATTTT. Protein product: CASSQVALNQPQHF.

This clone was observed once. The chain couples TRBV10-3 to TRBJ2-5, with D possibly matching TRBD2 (7 bases). CDR1 ENHRY and CDR2 SYGVKD come from the germline V gene. The CDR3 totals 18 residues. V was pared by 6 bases and J by 3 bases, with 26 bases between. The CDR3 bases are TGTGCCATCAGGAGAGGGGGGAGGGCCTCGAGTCTTGAAGAGACCCAGTACTTC. It encodes CAIRRGGRASSLEETQYF.